This T cell receptor (beta chain) was found in a study of blood T cells in healthy people across ages. Next came a second PCR, run for about 7 to 11 cycles, which used a sample-barcoded 5' primer along with a J-beta primer mix. TCRdb re-analysed the 5' RACE reads in MiXCR, keeping a single row per CDR3 protein. This sample carries about 780,000 distinct CDR3 sequences, 35% to 60% of them seen once, and the ten largest clones take 18%. There were healthy Caucasian individuals from Russia, aged roughly 6 to 90, serving as donors. CDR3 length equals 14 residues. Trimming cost V 7 bases and J 8 bases, with 18 bases left between them. Germline V gene sequence: CDR1 SGHTA, CDR2 FQGNSA.

Sequencing was carried out using blood. The chain has TRBV7-2 and TRBJ2-1; a possible D gene is TRBD1 (6 bases). This clonotype was obtained from a man older than 75 in good health. The CDR3 nucleotides are TGTGCCAGCACCCGGGACAACCTTGGGCATGAGCAGTTCTTC. This gives the protein CASTRDNLGHEQFF.